This TCR beta chain is from a study of blood T cell repertoires in COVID-19. Study-wide context: Sites across the United States, Italy and Spain contributed samples from acute and convalescent COVID-19. Sample material is recorded as cDNA or gDNA derived from T cells, B-cell-depleted T cells, or PBMCs.

Original handling: Amplification with reference gene primers provided the estimates of nucleated cell counts. Only in-frame clones appear in the TCRdb table, and some are missing; sequencing was by immunoSEQ multiplex PCR. That table gives V, J and clone size, and the DNA gave D and trimming. Found here are some 130,000 clones, 87% of them singletons; the top ten hold about 2.5%. Germline-derived CDR1 and CDR2 are SNHLY and FYNNEI. V lost 4 bases and J lost 2, with 11 bases in between. The CDR3 extends over 14 amino acids. The receptor's source is a man aged 50 to 60 with active COVID-19. The J gene is TRBJ2-5, the V gene TRBV2; possibly TRBD2 for D (6 bases). The specimen was peripheral blood. The CDR3 loop is CASSVGRGQETQYF. In DNA form, the CDR3 reads TGTGCCAGCAGTGTTGGGCGGGGACAAGAGACCCAGTACTTC.